This TCR beta chain was observed in a study of Ad26.COV2.S vaccination and SARS-CoV-2 variants. Libraries were prepared by immunoSEQ multiplex PCR; TCRdb keeps only in-frame clonotypes and omits some of them. The data show about 480,000 clones, about 83% seen once. About this clone: Its antigen is as yet unknown.

The CDR3 has 14 amino acids. V lost 4 bases and J lost 8, with 12 bases in between. The V gene's germline CDR1 is MRHNA and CDR2 SNTAGT. Findings and limits, study-wide: Responses of T cells in total may have been underestimated by the TCR breadth and depth analyses. Reported findings describe substantial breadth in spike-specific CD8+ and CD4+ T cell responses following vaccination.

Indicated treatment: some 20 received Ad26.COV2.S at low or high dose, single or two shots; several received placebo; per-sample allocation not given. Samples were taken on day 63 after the first vaccine or placebo injection. Immunization relied on an Ad26 vector, which expressed Wuhan-strain SARS-CoV-2 spike. This receptor was identified in a person aged 18-65 years who received the Ad26.COV2.S COVID-19 vaccine or a placebo. The chain employs TRBV6-4 and TRBJ1-6; D perhaps matches TRBD1 (5 bases). The sample in question was peripheral blood, obtained in a trial of Ad26.COV2.S vaccine versus placebo. CDR3 in amino acids: CASSGGRVHSPLHF. DNA of the CDR3: TGTGCCAGCAGTGGGGGCAGGGTGCATTCACCCCTCCACTTT.